Listed below are T cell receptor beta chains from one sample, sequenced in a study of T-cell reconstitution after alpha-beta-depleted transplantation in children. TCRdb ran MiXCR on the PCR reads and lists one entry per CDR3 protein. The table records about 610,000 distinct CDR3 sequences, roughly a tenth of them present only once. The material was PBMCs from the stem cell graft donor, obtained from the stem cell graft. The origin of the receptors is a human donor who donated a stem cell graft to a child with acute myeloid leukemia. CDR3s include the opening cysteine and the closing phenylalanine or tryptophan. The D gene is left open where the match is weak. Some rows have no size entry. The others give once, few or many, or a class for an expanded clone.

size | J | D | V | DNA | CDR3
few | TRBJ1-4 | - | TRBV30 | TGTGCCTGGAGTGATGGAGGGTTAGGTGAAAAACTGTTTTTT | CAWSDGGLGEKLFF
- | TRBJ2-1 | TRBD2 | TRBV6-1 | TGTGCCAGCAGTAGGTCCGGGACTAGCGGGGGGAGCTCCTACAATGAGCAGTTCTTC | CASSRSGTSGGSSYNEQFF
many | TRBJ2-5 | TRBD1 | TRBV29-1 | TGCAGCGTAGCGGGACAGGGCGGGAAGACCCAGTACTTC | CSVAGQGGKTQYF
many | TRBJ2-3 | - | TRBV29-1 | TGCAGCGTTGAAGAGACAGCTACGCAGTATTTT | CSVEETATQYF
- | TRBJ2-3 | TRBD2 | TRBV7-2 | TGTGCCAGCAGCTACCTAGCGGGAGGTGGCACAGATACGCAGTATTTT | CASSYLAGGGTDTQYF
- | TRBJ2-1 | - | TRBV7-3 | TGTGCCAGCAGCTTTGAGGGAAGCCCCTACAATGAGCAGTTCTTC | CASSFEGSPYNEQFF
few | TRBJ2-5 | TRBD1 | TRBV28 | TGTGCCAGCAGTCCCCCTCTCGACGACAGGGAATTCCAAGAGACCCAGTACTTC | CASSPPLDDREFQETQYF
few | TRBJ1-4 | - | TRBV29-1 | TGCAGCGTTGTGGTCCCAGTTGCAACTAATGAAAAACTGTTTTTT | CSVVVPVATNEKLFF
- | TRBJ2-7 | - | TRBV14 | TGTGCCAGCAGCCAAGACAGGAATTTCTACGAGCAGTACTTC | CASSQDRNFYEQYF
- | TRBJ2-5 | - | TRBV6-1 | TGTGCCAGCACCCAGGGGGCCGCGGGGGAAGAGACCCAGTACTTC | CASTQGAAGEETQYF
many | TRBJ1-1 | TRBD1 | TRBV5-6 | TGTGCCAGCACGCTGGGACAGGCGAACACTGAAGCTTTCTTT | CASTLGQANTEAFF
- | TRBJ1-5 | - | TRBV7-9 | TGTGCCAGCAGCTTAGCGGCATACGATCAGCCCCAGCATTTT | CASSLAAYDQPQHF
- | TRBJ1-2 | - | TRBV7-3 | TGTGCCAGCAGCTTAACAGGGTCCGATGGGGGCTACACCTTC | CASSLTGSDGGYTF
- | TRBJ2-5 | TRBD1 | TRBV29-1 | TGCAGCGTTGGACAGGGGGTCGGACAAGAGACCCAGTACTTC | CSVGQGVGQETQYF
many | TRBJ1-4 | - | TRBV10-3 | TGTGCCATCAGTCATGCTAATGAAAAACTGTTTTTT | CAISHANEKLFF
many | TRBJ2-7 | TRBD2 | TRBV20-1 | TGCAGTGCTAAAGATTTGGCTAGCGGCTCCTACGAGCAGTACTTC | CSAKDLASGSYEQYF
- | TRBJ2-3 | - | TRBV28 | TGTGCCAGCAGGGGGGCCGGGACTACGCAGTATTTT | CASRGAGTTQYF
once | TRBJ2-5 | - | TRBV20-1 | TGCAGTGCTAGTCAGACTGGGAGCGGAGGAGAGACCCAGTACTTC | CSASQTGSGGETQYF
few | TRBJ1-2 | - | TRBV4-3 | TGCGCCAGCAGCCAAGATCATACCTATGGCTACACCTTC | CASSQDHTYGYTF
- | TRBJ1-5 | TRBD1 | TRBV20-1 | TGCAGTGCTAGAACGACAGGGGGGGGCAATCAGCCCCAGCATTTT | CSARTTGGGNQPQHF
- | TRBJ2-1 | - | TRBV4-2 | TGTGCCAGCAGCCCCCCTTTAGAGTCCTATGAGCAGTTCTTC | CASSPPLESYEQFF
many | TRBJ2-2 | TRBD1 | TRBV29-1 | TGCAGCGGGGTCTTGACAGGGAAGAGGGCCACCGGGGAGCTGTTTTTT | CSGVLTGKRATGELFF
- | TRBJ2-4 | - | TRBV20-1 | TGCAGTGCTAGAGATAGGCAGGGGAAAGCCAAAAACATTCAGTACTTC | CSARDRQGKAKNIQYF
few | TRBJ2-7 | - | TRBV28 | TGTGCCAGCAGCAACAGGGTCGACGAGCAGTACTTC | CASSNRVDEQYF
- | TRBJ2-1 | - | TRBV6-1 | TGTGCCAGCAGTGGAACTGATACCTCCTACAATGAGCAGTTCTTC | CASSGTDTSYNEQFF
few | TRBJ1-4 | - | TRBV29-1 | TGCAGCGCGCAGGGGCTCCCCTTTAATGAAAAACTGTTTTTT | CSAQGLPFNEKLFF
- | TRBJ1-1 | TRBD1 | TRBV4-3 | TGCGCCAGCAGCCCAACGACAGGGGGGATTACTGAAGCTTTCTTT | CASSPTTGGITEAFF
- | TRBJ2-7 | TRBD2 | TRBV20-1 | TGCAGTTTGATTAGCGGGAGTTCTTACGAGCAGTACTTC | CSLISGSSYEQYF
few | TRBJ2-3 | - | TRBV6-2/TRBV6-3 | TGTGCCAGCAGTTACACCCAGCAGGGGTTGACCACAGATACGCAGTATTTT | CASSYTQQGLTTDTQYF